This T cell receptor beta chain was sequenced during a study of blood T cell repertoires in COVID-19. Study-wide background: The United States, Italy and Spain were the sources of the acute and convalescent COVID-19 samples. T cells, B-cell-depleted T cells, or PBMCs supplied cDNA or gDNA.

As originally analysed: Estimated nucleated cell counts came from reference gene primer amplification. The assay was immunoSEQ multiplex PCR, and TCRdb's table has in-frame clones only and misses some. V and J calls and clone size are copied from that table; D and trimming were computed from the DNA. The sample shows around 170,000 clones, about 90% of them seen only once. This clone was seen a handful of times. Each recovered donor of Cohort 3 presented with two negative PCRs, clearance, or symptom resolution. V was shortened by 2 bases and J by 3 bases, with 14 bases between the two germline ends. Per the germline V gene, CDR1 is SGHNT and CDR2 is YYREEE (reference sequence). CDR3 length: 15 residues.

The sample comprised PBMCs or T cells enriched from blood (not recorded which). This receptor was obtained from a woman aged 18-35 years who had recovered from COVID-19. The V call is TRBV5-4, the J call TRBJ1-1, with a weak D call TRBD1 (6 bases). The CDR3 DNA reads as TGTGCCAGCAGCTTAGGACAGTTAAAGGACACTGAAGCTTTCTTT. Its protein product is CASSLGQLKDTEAFF.